This record concerns one TCR beta chain sequence. Other DNA sequences from this sample encode an identical CDR3 as well. The CDR3 covers 14 residues. V lost 2 bases to trimming and J lost 6 bases; unmatched junction nucleotides: 3. Germline V lookup: CDR1 MDHEN, CDR2 SYDVKM. Sequenced by immunoSEQ multiplex PCR; TCRdb stores in-frame clones only, minus some. This table has more than 250,000 clones, nearly 90% appearing once. The source of the sample is a study of blood T cell repertoires in COVID-19. The sequence was obtained from a woman between 18 and 30 years old with acute COVID-19. V gene TRBV28 combines with J gene TRBJ2-1; 8 nucleotides agree with TRBD2. The sequencing sample was made of PBMCs or T cells enriched from blood (not recorded which). The chain's CDR3 is CASSLAGGTNEQFF. In DNA, the CDR3 is TGTGCCAGCAGTTTAGCGGGAGGTACCAATGAGCAGTTCTTC.